The following is a TCR beta chain sequence with its context. This entry comes from a study of CD8+ T cells in alopecia areata. Reverse transcribed after extraction, RNA yielded cDNA as the sequencing template. Method: immunoSEQ multiplex PCR; TCRdb's copy keeps in-frame clones and lacks some. The table includes approximately 150,000 clones, roughly 58% detected once. The CDR3 is 12 residues long. V was cut by 0 bases and J by 16 bases, with 16 bases left in between. Germline V gene sequence: CDR1 GTSNPN, CDR2 SVGIG (reference sequence). Sequenced material: CD8+ T cells sorted from blood. The J gene is TRBJ2-1, the V gene TRBV30, with D perhaps assigned TRBD1 or TRBD2 (5 bases each). The source of this sequence is a human donor in good health. DNA for the CDR3: TGTGCCTGGAGTGTCCAGGCCACGGGGCTCTTCTTC. Translating it yields CAWSVQATGLFF.